These T cell receptor beta chains were read from a single sample in a study of glioma-infiltrating T cells. TCRdb redid the calling of the multiplex PCR reads with MiXCR, one entry per CDR3 protein. This table holds 95,000 to 150,000 distinct CDR3 sequences, roughly 25% found once. Sequenced material: glioma tissue, nonneoplastic brain tissue, or PBMCs (not recorded which). These receptors were taken from a human donor with low-grade glioma or glioblastoma, undergoing nonglioma brain surgery, or in good health (not recorded which). CDR3s include the opening cysteine and the closing phenylalanine or tryptophan. D genes are given only for firm matches. The size entry is marked missing in some rows and otherwise reads once, few, many or a size class.

j_call clone_size v_call d_call cdr3_aa cdr3_nt
TRBJ2-5 many TRBV4-1 TRBD2 CASSQEGAGKTQYF TGCGCCAGCAGCCAAGAGGGAGCGGGGAAGACCCAGTACTTC
TRBJ2-3 NA TRBV5-1 TRBD2 CASSLTSGSDTQYF TGCGCCAGCAGCTTAACTAGCGGGAGTGATACGCAGTATTTT
TRBJ2-1 many TRBV27 NA CASSPSRLAYNEQFF TGTGCCAGCAGTCCCTCGAGGTTAGCCTACAATGAGCAGTTCTTC
TRBJ1-2 many TRBV15 NA CATSRNWGGYGYTF TGTGCCACCAGCAGAAATTGGGGAGGATATGGCTACACCTTC
TRBJ2-2 NA TRBV19 NA CASSIDPGELFF TGTGCCAGTAGTATAGACCCCGGGGAGCTGTTTTTT
TRBJ1-5 NA TRBV4-3 NA CASSQEAMDSGQPQHF TGCGCCAGCAGCCAAGAGGCGATGGACTCGGGCCAGCCCCAGCATTTT
TRBJ1-2 many TRBV15 NA CATSTPERGPYGYTF TGTGCCACCAGCACCCCCGAGAGGGGACCCTATGGCTACACCTTC
TRBJ1-5 many TRBV4-1 NA CASSQTQDPQPQHF TGCGCCAGCAGCCAAACACAGGATCCTCAGCCCCAGCATTTT
TRBJ2-5 NA TRBV20-1 TRBD1 CSARQGASSETKYF TGCAGTGCTAGGCAGGGGGCAAGTTCAGAGACCAAGTACTTC
TRBJ2-1 many TRBV4-1 TRBD2 CASSQAGGGHNEQFF TGCGCCAGCAGCCAAGCGGGAGGAGGTCACAATGAGCAGTTCTTC
TRBJ2-3 many TRBV28 TRBD2 CASSETSGRTDTQYF TGTGCCAGCAGTGAGACTAGCGGGAGAACAGATACGCAGTATTTT
TRBJ2-1 few TRBV30 TRBD2 CAWNPGTSSYNEQFF TGTGCCTGGAATCCCGGGACTAGTTCCTACAATGAGCAGTTCTTC
TRBJ2-5 many TRBV27 NA CASSFWDQEAQYF TGTGCCAGCAGTTTCTGGGACCAGGAGGCCCAGTACTTC
TRBJ1-2 few TRBV13 NA CASSLEEDRNYGYTF TGTGCCAGCAGCTTAGAGGAAGATAGGAACTATGGCTACACCTTC
TRBJ2-3 many TRBV19 TRBD2 CASTQTSGRRTDTQYF TGTGCCAGTACGCAGACTAGCGGGAGGAGAACAGATACGCAGTATTTT
TRBJ2-5 many TRBV7-2 NA CASSTPPSQKTQYF TGTGCCAGCAGCACCCCCCCAAGCCAAAAGACCCAGTACTTC
TRBJ2-3 many TRBV28 TRBD1 CASSFQGVPDTQYF TGTGCCAGCAGTTTTCAGGGGGTCCCAGATACGCAGTATTTT
TRBJ2-5 many TRBV15 TRBD2 CATSSGGTRETQYF TGTGCCACCAGCAGTGGGGGGACTAGAGAGACCCAGTACTTC
TRBJ2-7 many TRBV28 NA CASTPQTQAFYEQYF TGTGCCAGCACCCCCCAGACCCAAGCCTTCTACGAGCAGTACTTC
TRBJ2-1 few TRBV11-3 NA CASSLSPARGAIEQFF TGTGCCAGCAGCTTGAGCCCCGCCCGGGGCGCTATTGAGCAGTTCTTC
TRBJ2-7 many TRBV4-3 TRBD1 CASSRLTGGGEQYF TGCGCCAGCAGCCGACTGACAGGGGGCGGCGAGCAGTACTTC
TRBJ2-1 few TRBV11-2 NA CASSLDPSVYNEQFF TGTGCCAGCAGCTTAGATCCCTCCGTCTACAATGAGCAGTTCTTC
TRBJ1-1 many TRBV12-3/TRBV12-4 NA CASSLDRAGVTEAFF TGTGCCAGCAGTTTAGATCGCGCAGGGGTCACTGAAGCTTTCTTT
TRBJ2-1 few TRBV7-9 NA CASSPGLHKGYNEQFF TGTGCCAGCAGCCCGGGACTGCACAAGGGCTACAATGAGCAGTTCTTC
TRBJ1-1 NA TRBV9 NA CASSVQGGTEAFF TGTGCCAGCAGCGTACAGGGTGGCACTGAAGCTTTCTTT
TRBJ2-5 many TRBV19 NA CASSMRSFVETQYF TGTGCCAGTAGTATGCGGAGCTTTGTTGAGACCCAGTACTTC
TRBJ1-5 NA TRBV5-1 TRBD1 CASSPGTDNQPRHF TGCGCCAGCAGCCCCGGGACAGACAATCAGCCCCGGCATTTT
TRBJ1-1 many TRBV28 NA CANPEVPNTEAFF TGTGCCAACCCCGAGGTTCCCAACACTGAAGCTTTCTTT